The entry below gives a single TCR beta chain sequence along with its context. The antigen remains unidentified. This entry comes from a study of graft-versus-host responses after intestinal transplantation. As for the study in general: Anti-thymocyte globulin induction preceded 2 to 4 years of tacrolimus and steroid maintenance in all recipients. Regarding the study as a whole: Some GvH clones appeared in ileal mucosa or blood before recipient bone marrow. Allograft graft-versus-host to host-versus-graft clonal ratios ran high in patients with graft-donor T cell macrochimerism.

Sequenced by immunoSEQ multiplex PCR; TCRdb stores in-frame clones only, minus some. Here the sample spans about 3,900 clones, 84% being singletons. This CDR3 spans 14 amino acids. Time point here: postoperative day 105 after intestinal transplantation (dayNNNN = postoperative day). Processing was applied to graft tissue in order to liberate intraepithelial and lamina propria lymphocytes. V gene TRBV7-5 combines with J gene TRBJ1-6; the listed D gene, TRBD1, was not tested against the DNA. TRBV7-5 is assigned pseudogene status. This TCR was recovered from a human patient who received an intestinal transplant, so some T cells may come from the graft donor. The sample was ileum tissue, taken 105 days after intestinal transplantation. The CDR3 nucleotides read TGTGTCAGAAGCTTTTCCAGAATGGATTCACCCCTCCACTTT. This translates into CVRSFSRMDSPLHF.